This TCR beta chain was found in a study of shared clonotypes between healthy human individuals. Across the whole study: Aged 18 to 49, the donors were a couple of women and a few men.

On this clone: What it recognizes is unknown.

The germline CDR1 and CDR2 sequences are SGHNT and YENEEA. This CDR3 has 17 amino acids. V trimming: 1 base; J trimming: 6 bases; junction bases outside the gene matches: 10. Study observations and caveats: Clonotype sharing across a few donors was observed for 5% to 6.5% of naive CD4 clonotypes. Non-shared clonotypes had lower generation probabilities than those shared by all four donors. Only blood underwent sampling, and tissue repertoires likely differ.

Generated by immunoSEQ multiplex PCR, the TCRdb table keeps only in-frame clones and is missing some. The sample gives around 2.3 million clones, almost 96% of which show up once; roughly 0.13% is in the top ten. The clonotype was recovered from a man in his late teens or twenties in good health. V gene TRBV11-3 combines with J gene TRBJ2-2; 8 bases are shared with TRBD1. The sequenced material came from naive CD4+ T cells sorted from blood. The subset: CD45RA+ positively selected. CDR3 sequence reads: CASSLGSTGAAAGELFF. The CDR3 DNA sequence: TGTGCCAGCAGCTTAGGTTCGACAGGGGCGGCGGCCGGGGAGCTGTTTTTT.